Below are 32 T cell receptor beta chains sequenced from a single sample in a study of long-term antiretroviral therapy in people with HIV (dated by TCRdb to the early 2020s). The immunoSEQ hsTCRB v3.0 assay was used at survey level resolution to sequence the TRB variable region. The immuneACCESS repertoire file appears here via TCRdb, limited to in-frame rearrangements. These files lack a portion of the clones; in checked studies, under half of the deficit traces to unresolved V genes, and the cause of the others is not known. Here the sample has 30,000 to 40,000 clones; 70% to 90% occur a single time. The ten largest make up 3.5% to 4.5% of the sample. Sequenced here: unsorted PBMCs, sampled about 3.4 years after starting antiretroviral therapy. The receptors stem from a man aged 18-30 years with HIV.

CDR3 loop: CASSLSNNGIGPQHF. CDR3 in DNA: TGTGCCAGCAGTTTATCGAACAATGGGATAGGGCCCCAGCATTTT. The chain employs TRBV27 and TRBJ1-5; D is unresolved. The V and J ends lost 0 bases and 9 bases respectively, with 15 bases between them. The V gene's germline CDR1 is MNHEY and CDR2 SMNVEV (reference sequence). The CDR3 has 15 amino acids.

This chain links TRBV19 with TRBJ1-5; weak D call: TRBD1 (5 bases). The V and J ends lost 5 bases and 5 bases respectively, with 16 bases between them. Germline CDR1 and CDR2: LNHDA and SQIVND (reference sequence). The CDR3 contains 15 residues. The CDR3 spells CASSPPLGRDQPQHF. CDR3 bases: TGTGCCAGTAGTCCCCCGTTGGGCAGGGATCAGCCCCAGCATTTT.

The V gene is TRBV7-8, the J gene TRBJ2-1, with D maybe TRBD1 (6 bases). The CDR3 consists of 15 residues. The germline gives CDR1 SGHVS, CDR2 FQNEAQ. The ends were cut back, 5 bases at V and 10 bases at J, with 21 bases in the middle. The CDR3 bases are TGTGCCAGCAGCACCCGGGACATTCGAAATTGGGAGCAGTTCTTC. Encoded protein: CASSTRDIRNWEQFF.

The chain employs TRBV18 and TRBJ2-1; possibly TRBD1 for D (5 bases). This CDR3 comprises 16 residues. Germline values: CDR1 KGHSH, CDR2 LQKENI. V lost 5 bases and J 0 bases, leaving 14 bases between the germline ends. Here the CDR3 reads CASSVVQQASYNEQFF. In DNA form, the CDR3 reads TGTGCCAGCTCAGTGGTCCAACAGGCCTCCTACAATGAGCAGTTCTTC.

The rearrangement uses TRBV6-4 and TRBJ2-3; no definite D call. CDR1 and CDR2 (germline): MRHNA, SNTAGT. V was trimmed by 4 bases and J by 0 bases, leaving 14 bases between them. CDR3 length equals 16 residues. The CDR3 region is CASSADLTSSTDTQYF. The DNA for the CDR3 is TGTGCCAGCAGTGCCGACCTAACCTCTAGCACAGATACGCAGTATTTT.

This chain connects TRBV18 to TRBJ2-7; 11 bases agree with TRBD1. After removal of 3 bases from V and 2 bases from J, the junction contained 3 bases not matched to a gene. The CDR3 consists of 15 residues. The germline gives CDR1 KGHSH, CDR2 LQKENI. CDR3 in DNA: TGTGCCAGCTCACCCGGGACAGGGGGTGCCTACGAGCAGTACTTC. This translates into CASSPGTGGAYEQYF.

The chain recombines TRBV5-4 with TRBJ2-7, with TRBD1 as a possible D gene (6 bases). The CDR3 is 14 amino acids. Trimming stripped 2 bases from V and 3 bases from J, with 12 bases between. Germline V CDR1 and CDR2: SGHNT, YYREEE (reference sequence). The CDR3, as DNA: TGTGCCAGCAGCTTCGGGACAATTAGCTACGAGCAGTACTTC. This codes for CASSFGTISYEQYF. Full variable domain (rest looked up from reference TRBV5-4 and TRBJ2-7): ETGVTQSPTHLIKTRGQQVTLRCSSQSGHNTVSWYQQALGQGPQFIFQYYREEENGRGNFPPRFSGLQFPNYSSELNVNALELDDSALYLCASSFGTISYEQYFGPGTRLTVT.

The V and J genes are TRBV27 and TRBJ2-7, with D tentatively TRBD2 (6 bases). V shed 4 bases and J shed 4 bases, with 14 bases lying between them. Germline values: CDR1 MNHEY, CDR2 SMNVEV (reference sequence). The CDR3 length is 14 residues. CDR3 in DNA: TGTGCCAGCAGTTCACGGGACGGGAGATACGAGCAGTACTTC. The encoded protein is CASSSRDGRYEQYF.

V usage is TRBV19 and J usage is TRBJ1-3; unclear D gene. This CDR3 is 14 amino acids long. Trimming left V 1 base short and J 2 bases short, with 6 bases between. Germline V gene sequence: CDR1 LNHDA, CDR2 SQIVND (reference sequence). The CDR3 loop reads CASSIGGPGNTIYF. CDR3 sequence (DNA): TGTGCCAGTAGTATAGGGGGTCCTGGAAACACCATATATTTT.

The chain employs TRBV5-1 and TRBJ1-2, with 10 nucleotides matching TRBD1. CDR3 length equals 18 residues. V was clipped by 4 bases and J by 4 bases; unmatched bases: 16. Germline CDR1 and CDR2: SGHRS and YFSETQ. CDR3 in amino acids: CASSPTLGTGDGVYGYTF. The CDR3 DNA reads as TGCGCCAGCAGCCCGACCCTCGGGACAGGGGATGGAGTCTATGGCTACACCTTC.

The chain links TRBV18 to TRBJ2-5; 10 nucleotides line up with TRBD2. CDR3 size: 15 residues. V lost 1 base and J lost 5; bases outside the gene matches: 4. Germline CDR1 KGHSH, CDR2 LQKENI. The CDR3 loop reads CASSPLSSGSETQYF. CDR3 DNA: TGTGCCAGCTCACCACTGTCTAGCGGGAGTGAGACCCAGTACTTC.

This clone appeared once. The rearrangement links TRBV6-6 to TRBJ2-5; no reliable D call. This CDR3 has 13 residues. The ends were cut back, 2 bases at V and 3 bases at J, with 7 bases in the middle. Germline-derived CDR1 and CDR2 are MNHNY and SVGAGI (reference sequence). Here the CDR3 DNA reads TGTGCCAGCAGTTACAGGCAGGAAGAGACCCAGTACTTC. Protein: CASSYRQEETQYF.

The chain is built from TRBV5-1 and TRBJ2-7, with D perhaps assigned TRBD1 or TRBD2 (5 bases each). Germline values: CDR1 SGHRS, CDR2 YFSETQ. This CDR3 region has 14 residues. V was pared by 2 bases and J by 0 bases, with 9 bases between. The CDR3 DNA is TGCGCCAGCAGCTTCCGGGACGCCTCCTACGAGCAGTACTTC. Translating it yields CASSFRDASYEQYF.

This clone was seen a single time. CDR3: CASSTLGGNYGYTF. The CDR3 nucleotides read TGTGCCAGCAGTACCCTCGGGGGGAACTATGGCTACACCTTC. V usage is TRBV27 and J usage is TRBJ1-2; the D gene is possibly TRBD1 (5 bases). This CDR3 region has 14 residues. The V end was cut by 5 bases, the J end by 2 bases, with 12 bases between. Per germline, CDR1 MNHEY and CDR2 SMNVEV (reference sequence).

Worth noting for this clone: Other nucleotide sequences in the sample specify the same CDR3. The chain is built from TRBV9 and TRBJ2-2; D uncertain. Trimming cost V 2 bases and J 1 base, with 0 bases left between them. The V gene's germline CDR1 is SGDLS and CDR2 YYNGEE. There are 12 residues in the CDR3. The CDR3 DNA is TGTGCCAGCAGCGTGAACACCGGGGAGCTGTTTTTT. It translates to CASSVNTGELFF. The variable domain in full, with the rest retrieved from reference TRBV9 and TRBJ2-2, is DSGVTQTPKHLITATGQRVTLRCSPRSGDLSVYWYQQSLDQGLQFLIQYYNGEERAKGNILERFSAQQFPDLHSELNLSSLELGDSALYFCASSVNTGELFFGEGSRLTVL.

The rearrangement uses TRBV5-8 and TRBJ2-3, with TRBD2 matching 7 bases. J lost 4 bases, V lost 1 base, and 6 bases had no gene match. The CDR3 consists of 15 residues. CDR1 is SGHTS, CDR2 YDEGEE, per germline. This chain's CDR3 is CASSLKSGASDTQYF. The CDR3 DNA reads TGTGCCAGCAGCTTGAAAAGCGGGGCCTCAGATACGCAGTATTTT.

V usage is TRBV21-1 and J usage is TRBJ1-1. TRBV21-1 is a pseudogene. This CDR3 contains 12 residues. The CDR3 DNA sequence: TGTGCCAGCAGCAAGAAGAGCACTGAAGCTTTCTTT. Its protein product is CASSKKSTEAFF.

The chain uses TRBV2 and TRBJ2-1; 11 bases agree with TRBD2. After removal of 5 bases from V and 2 bases from J, the junction contained 11 bases not matched to a gene. The CDR3 has 18 residues. Per germline, CDR1 SNHLY and CDR2 FYNNEI. DNA of the CDR3: TGTGCCAGCAGTTCCCTTAGCGGGAGGGCCGGCCCCTACAATGAGCAGTTCTTC. It codes for CASSSLSGRAGPYNEQFF.

V gene TRBV27 combines with J gene TRBJ1-1; D ambiguous. This CDR3 has 13 residues. Per germline, CDR1 MNHEY and CDR2 SMNVEV (reference sequence). Trimming took off 7 bases at V and 0 bases at J, with 9 bases between the two ends. The CDR3 DNA is TGTGCCAGCAAAGGGCTTATGAACACTGAAGCTTTCTTT. This codes for CASKGLMNTEAFF.

The V gene is TRBV5-1, the J gene TRBJ1-1; D may be TRBD1 (5 bases). Germline CDR1 SGHRS, CDR2 YFSETQ. The CDR3 totals 18 residues. Trimming removed 1 base from V and 0 bases from J, with 19 bases in between. The CDR3 DNA is TGCGCCAGCAGCTTGACGGGGTGGGACGGGGGGATGAACACTGAAGCTTTCTTT. It encodes CASSLTGWDGGMNTEAFF. The whole variable domain, remainder taken from reference TRBV5-1 and TRBJ1-1, is KAGVTQTPRYLIKTRGQQVTLSCSPISGHRSVSWYQQTPGQGLQFLFEYFSETQRNKGNFPGRFSGRQFSNSRSEMNVSTLELGDSALYLCASSLTGWDGGMNTEAFFGQGTRLTVV.

This clone was seen a few times. The chain carries TRBV7-6 and TRBJ1-3, with unresolved D. The CDR3 covers 16 residues. V was clipped by 5 bases and J by 0 bases, with 14 bases between them. Germline V lookup: CDR1 SGHVS, CDR2 FNYEAQ. This CDR3 reads CASSGSVESSGNTIYF. CDR3 nucleotide sequence: TGTGCCAGCAGCGGCAGTGTTGAGAGCTCTGGAAACACCATATATTTT.

The V gene is TRBV4-1, the J gene TRBJ1-1, with D unresolved. Germline V CDR1 and CDR2: MGHRA, YSYEKL. The V end lost 0 bases, the J end lost 8 bases, and 10 bases lay between the germline ends. This CDR3 contains 13 residues. The CDR3 is CASSQDPDGEAFF. The CDR3 bases are TGCGCCAGCAGCCAAGATCCGGATGGAGAAGCTTTCTTT.

The chain uses TRBV4-1 and TRBJ1-1, with a weak D call TRBD1 (5 bases). This CDR3 region has 16 residues. Germline CDR1 is MGHRA and CDR2 is YSYEKL. V lost 2 bases and J 2 bases, leaving 15 bases between the germline ends. CDR3 region: CASSQPEQTGNTEAFF. DNA for the CDR3: TGCGCCAGCAGCCAACCGGAACAAACAGGCAACACTGAAGCTTTCTTT.

The rearrangement links TRBV27 to TRBJ1-1; 10 bases are a match to TRBD1. Germline assignment: CDR1 MNHEY and CDR2 SMNVEV (reference sequence). With 6 bases clipped from V and 6 bases from J, the junction kept 4 bases outside the gene matches. The CDR3 totals 13 residues. The CDR3 loop is CASRDRGLAEAFF. CDR3 in DNA: TGTGCCAGCAGAGACAGGGGGCTTGCTGAAGCTTTCTTT.

The chain employs TRBV10-3 and TRBJ1-4; 7 nucleotides agree with TRBD1. CDR1 is ENHRY and CDR2 is SYGVKD in the germline V gene. V lost 6 bases, J lost 4 bases, and 5 bases stayed unmatched. The CDR3 runs 14 residues. CDR3 protein: CAIRTGQLNEKLFF. In DNA form, the CDR3 reads TGTGCCATCAGGACGGGACAGCTTAATGAAAAACTGTTTTTT.

V gene TRBV9 combines with J gene TRBJ1-1; D not certain. V lost 4 bases to trimming and J lost 1 base, with 8 bases between them. The germline V gene encodes CDR1 SGDLS and CDR2 YYNGEE. This CDR3 region has 13 residues. CDR3 protein: CASSRTGNTEAFF. Written as DNA, the CDR3 is TGTGCCAGCAGCCGCACCGGGAACACTGAAGCTTTCTTT.

Regarding this clone: One end of the junction fails to match germline, which may point to a read error. The rearrangement links TRBV6-5 to TRBJ1-1, with TRBD1 matching 7 bases. The CDR3 runs 13 residues. Germline V gives CDR1 MNHEY, CDR2 SVGAGI. CDR3 sequence (DNA): TGTGCCAGCAGTTACGGGACAGAATCTGAAACTTTCTTT. This gives the protein CASSYGTESETFF.

This clone has just a few counts. The V call is TRBV9, the J call TRBJ2-1, with 8 positions matching TRBD1. V lost 3 bases and J lost 7; bases outside the gene matches: 15. Germline CDR1 SGDLS, CDR2 YYNGEE. The CDR3 has 17 amino acids. The CDR3 coding sequence is TGTGCCAGCAGCGCCTCCACCGGTCAGGGGGCTAGGAATGAGCAGTTCTTC. Amino acids: CASSASTGQGARNEQFF.

The chain recombines TRBV6-5 with TRBJ2-2; D might be TRBD2 (5 bases). The CDR3 has 15 residues. Germline V gene data show CDR1 as MNHEY and CDR2 as SVGAGI. The V gene lost 6 bases and the J gene lost 6 bases, with 17 bases spanning the gap. This chain's CDR3 is CASRLDVVRAGELFF. The DNA for the CDR3 is TGTGCCAGCAGATTAGATGTTGTGAGGGCCGGGGAGCTGTTTTTT.

The J gene is TRBJ1-2, the V gene TRBV29-1, with 7 bases matching TRBD1. Germline V gene lookup returns CDR1 SQVTM and CDR2 ANQGSEA. This CDR3 has 19 residues. Trimming cost V 5 bases and J 6 bases; bases outside gene matches: 27. The CDR3 region is CSVPRLTDRSGFAIDGYTF. CDR3 in DNA: TGCAGCGTTCCTCGACTAACGGACAGGAGCGGGTTCGCGATCGATGGCTACACCTTC.

For the CDR3, the DNA is TGTGCCAGCAGCTTAGCGTCTAGCGGGGGGGCGAACACCGGGGAGCTGTTTTTT. Protein sequence: CASSLASSGGANTGELFF. The chain links TRBV7-6 to TRBJ2-2, with 12 nucleotides matching TRBD2. V shed 0 bases and J 0 bases; nucleotides not matched to a gene: 2. CDR3 size: 18 residues. Germline lookup yields CDR1 SGHVS and CDR2 FNYEAQ.

This clone is labeled as medium-sized. V usage is TRBV21-1 and J usage is TRBJ2-7; the table's D call of TRBD1 was not tested on the DNA. TRBV21-1 is deemed a pseudogene. The CDR3 runs 18 residues. As DNA, the CDR3 is TGTGCCAGCAGCGAAGGGAACAGGGGAACGAATAATACCTACGAGCAGTACTTC. Protein: CASSEGNRGTNNTYEQYF.